The 28 T cell receptor beta chains below come from one sample, sequenced in a study of blood T cells in healthy people across ages. A second roughly 6 to 11 cycle PCR used barcoded and J-beta primers. TCRdb called the 5' RACE reads again in MiXCR, with one record for every CDR3 protein. Among 650,000 to 800,000 distinct CDR3 sequences listed, over 40% were seen once. Sequencing used blood. These TCRs come from a woman over 75 in good health.

As to this clonotype: The CDR3 does not end in the conserved phenylalanine or tryptophan, so this is likely a read error. The chain carries TRBV7-3 and TRBJ2-1, with 7 bases aligning to TRBD1. The CDR3 extends over 15 amino acids. V was pared by 1 base and J by 4 bases, with 4 bases of the junction left unmatched. Germline V gene lookup returns CDR1 SGHTA and CDR2 FQGTGA. CDR3 DNA: TGTGCCAGCAGCTTAATGGAGACAGGGTACAATGAGCAGTTCTCC. This gives the protein CASSLMETGYNEQFS.

A word on this clonotype: This may be a read error: a much more frequent sequence differs by one nucleotide. The chain couples TRBV5-5 to TRBJ2-5; a weak D match, TRBD1 (7 bases). V shed 4 bases and J shed 5 bases, with 12 bases lying between them. The germline gives CDR1 SGHKS, CDR2 YYEKEE (reference sequence). The CDR3 has 13 residues. Written as DNA, the CDR3 is TGTGCCAGCAGCGCGGGACAGTGGGAGACCCAGTACTTC. Protein product: CASSAGQWETQYF.

This clonotype was picked up many times. The J gene is TRBJ1-6, the V gene TRBV5-1, with TRBD1 identical over 12 bases. This CDR3 contains 15 residues. V was pared by 2 bases and J by 7 bases, with 1 base of the junction left unmatched. CDR1 is SGHRS and CDR2 is YFSETQ in the germline V gene. In DNA, the CDR3 is TGCGCCAGCAGCTTAGGGACAGGGGGCAATTCACCCCTCCACTTT. Its protein product is CASSLGTGGNSPLHF.

V is TRBV18 and J is TRBJ2-1, with D maybe TRBD2 (5 bases). Germline lookup yields CDR1 KGHSH and CDR2 LQKENI. The CDR3 is made up of 11 amino acids. V lost 5 bases to trimming and J lost 10 bases, with 9 bases between them. The DNA for the CDR3 is TGTGCCAGCTCAGGACGGGGAGAGCAGTTCTTC. Protein product: CASSGRGEQFF.

In nucleotides, the CDR3 is TGTGCCAGCAGGAGACCGGGACAGGGTGGACGGCAGTTCTTC. As protein: CASRRPGQGGRQFF. V usage is TRBV14 and J usage is TRBJ2-1; 9 bases agree with TRBD1. Losses at the gene ends were 6 bases for V and 12 bases for J; bases not matched to a gene: 12. The CDR3 extends over 14 amino acids. CDR1 SGHDN and CDR2 FVKESK come from the germline V gene.

This clonotype was counted at least ten times. The chain is built from TRBV24-1 and TRBJ2-1, with TRBD1 matching over 7 bases. The CDR3 is 15 amino acids. CDR1 KGHDR and CDR2 SFDVKD come from the germline V gene. Trimming cost V 0 bases and J 7 bases; bases outside gene matches: 5. The CDR3 here is CATSDLETGQNEQFF. CDR3 DNA: TGTGCCACCAGTGATTTGGAGACAGGGCAGAATGAGCAGTTCTTC.

This clonotype was seen repeatedly, ten times or more. The rearrangement joins TRBV12-3 or TRBV12-4 to TRBJ2-6; D not resolved. V was shortened by 1 base and J by 4 bases, with 8 bases between the two germline ends. The CDR3 contains 15 residues. CDR3 in amino acids: CASSLVSAGANVLTF. CDR3 coding DNA: TGTGCCAGCAGTTTAGTTTCAGCGGGGGCCAACGTCCTGACTTTC.

The chain uses TRBV12-3 or TRBV12-4 and TRBJ2-7; tentative D call: TRBD2 (5 bases). The CDR3 extends over 12 amino acids. Trimming pared 8 bases from V and 3 bases from J, leaving 11 bases between. In nucleotides, the CDR3 is TGTGCCAGCGGGAGAGGTCTCTACGAGCAGTACTTC. This encodes CASGRGLYEQYF.

The chain couples TRBV18 to TRBJ2-7; TRBD1 aligns across 7 bases. Trimming at V came to 3 bases and at J to 2 bases, leaving 4 bases not matched to a gene. Germline V gene lookup returns CDR1 KGHSH and CDR2 LQKENI. This CDR3 comprises 14 residues. CDR3: CASSPGQPAYEQYF. The CDR3 DNA reads TGTGCCAGCTCACCGGGACAGCCGGCCTACGAGCAGTACTTC. Together with reference TRBV18 and TRBJ2-7, the CDR3 gives the full variable domain: NAGVMQNPRHLVRRRGQEARLRCSPMKGHSHVYWYRQLPEEGLKFMVYLQKENIIDESGMPKERFSAEFPKEGPSILRIQQVVRGDSAAYFCASSPGQPAYEQYFGPGTRLTVT.

This chain links TRBV19 with TRBJ1-5; D gene uncertain. Trimming took off 4 bases at V and 2 bases at J, with 21 bases between the two ends. CDR1 LNHDA and CDR2 SQIVND come from the germline V gene (reference sequence). CDR3 length equals 18 residues. CDR3 nucleotide sequence: TGTGCCAGTAGTACGCTTTCGAACAAACAGTTTCGCAATCAGCCCCAGCATTTT. It translates to CASSTLSNKQFRNQPQHF.

This rearrangement joins TRBV3-1 to TRBJ2-5; the D gene could be TRBD1 or TRBD2 (5 bases each). The germline CDR1 and CDR2 sequences are LGHDT and YNNKEL (reference sequence). Trimming stripped 4 bases from V and 11 bases from J, with 20 bases between. The CDR3 extends over 14 amino acids. CDR3 amino acids: CASSPRDGHNEQYF. The CDR3 coding sequence is TGTGCCAGCAGCCCCCGGGACGGCCACAATGAGCAGTACTTC.

V usage is TRBV7-2 and J usage is TRBJ2-3; D uncertain. Per the germline V gene, CDR1 is SGHTA and CDR2 is FQGNSA. V was clipped by 2 bases and J by 1 base, with 4 bases between them. This CDR3 has 13 amino acids. This CDR3 is CASSLFRTDTQYF. DNA for the CDR3: TGTGCCAGCAGCTTATTCCGCACAGATACGCAGTATTTT.

The sample holds many counts of this clonotype. The J gene is TRBJ2-6, the V gene TRBV5-1; unclear D gene. V lost 7 bases, J lost 0 bases, and 14 bases lay in between. The germline V gene has CDR1 SGHRS and CDR2 YFSETQ. The CDR3 totals 16 residues. CDR3 coding DNA: TGCGCCAGCTCTAACTGGCCCCCCTCTGGGGCCAACGTCCTGACTTTC. Translating it yields CASSNWPPSGANVLTF.

In the case of this clonotype: A much larger clone lies one base from this, so it may be a read error. The chain couples TRBV3-1 to TRBJ2-7, with 7 positions matching TRBD1. This CDR3 has 15 residues. The germline gives CDR1 LGHDT, CDR2 YNNKEL (reference sequence). J was trimmed by 3 bases and V by 4 bases; bases with no gene match: 9. The CDR3 DNA is TGTGCCAGCAGCCGGGGGACAGAGACTCTCTACGAGCAGTACTTC. Encoded protein: CASSRGTETLYEQYF.

In this sample, this clonotype turned up many times. The chain is built from TRBV7-2 and TRBJ2-1, with 8 bases fitting TRBD1. The CDR3 runs to 15 residues. Losses at the gene ends were 1 base for V and 6 bases for J; bases not matched to a gene: 5. CDR1 SGHTA and CDR2 FQGNSA come from the germline V gene. The CDR3: CASSLGGGTGNEQFF. As DNA, the CDR3 is TGTGCCAGCAGCTTAGGAGGGGGGACAGGCAATGAGCAGTTCTTC.

Worth noting for this clonotype: A much more abundant neighbour one base away suggests this may be a read error. This chain uses TRBV27 with TRBJ2-1, with TRBD1 as a possible D gene (5 bases). Trimming took 6 bases from V and 0 from J, leaving 18 bases between them. The CDR3 spans 17 residues. Looked up from germline, CDR1 is MNHEY and CDR2 is SMNVEV (reference sequence). The CDR3 DNA sequence: TGTGCCAGCAGGCGAATCCCCCAGGGCAACTCCTACAATGAGCAGTTCTTC. This codes for CASRRIPQGNSYNEQFF.

This chain uses TRBV7-8 with TRBJ2-3; 8 nucleotides match TRBD1. Germline CDR1 is SGHVS and CDR2 is FQNEAQ. Germline trimming cut 5 bases from V and 4 bases from J; bases unmatched to any gene: 8. The CDR3 runs to 15 residues. CDR3 protein: CASSPHRGVPDTQYF. The CDR3 region has the DNA TGTGCCAGCAGCCCTCACAGGGGGGTCCCAGATACGCAGTATTTT.

This clonotype turned up a few times. The CDR3 nucleotides read TGTGCCAGCAGCTTTCCGACTAGCGGAAAGCCGAACACCGGGGAGCTGTTTTTT. Protein: CASSFPTSGKPNTGELFF. The gene calls are TRBV21-1 and TRBJ2-2; no DNA check was done on the table's D call, TRBD2. TRBV21-1 constitutes a pseudogene. The CDR3 spans 18 residues.

This clonotype was observed many times. The CDR3 is CASSLVWYYGYTF. For the CDR3, the DNA is TGTGCCAGCAGTTTAGTGTGGTACTATGGCTACACCTTC. This chain uses TRBV12-3 or TRBV12-4 with TRBJ1-2, with D hard to call. CDR3 length equals 13 residues. V lost 1 base and J lost 3, with 6 bases in between.

With regard to this clonotype: A junction end diverges from the germline sequence, so it may reflect a read error. The chain recombines TRBV6-6 with TRBJ2-7; 7 bases are shared with TRBD2. Germline V lookup: CDR1 MNHNY, CDR2 SVGAGI (reference sequence). The CDR3 consists of 13 residues. The CDR3 loop is CASSTGTIYGQYF. In DNA form, the CDR3 reads TGTGCCAGCAGTACCGGGACTATCTACGGGCAGTACTTC.

This clonotype showed up just a few times. The chain couples TRBV5-1 to TRBJ1-6; maybe TRBD1 (6 bases). Germline values: CDR1 SGHRS, CDR2 YFSETQ. V gave up 4 bases and J gave up 8 bases, with 19 bases separating them. The length of the CDR3 is 16 residues. CDR3 loop: CASSGSWDKADSPLHF. In DNA, the CDR3 is TGCGCCAGCAGCGGAAGTTGGGACAAGGCCGATTCACCCCTCCACTTT. Full variable domain (missing parts from reference TRBV5-1 and TRBJ1-6): KAGVTQTPRYLIKTRGQQVTLSCSPISGHRSVSWYQQTPGQGLQFLFEYFSETQRNKGNFPGRFSGRQFSNSRSEMNVSTLELGDSALYLCASSGSWDKADSPLHFGNGTRLTVT.

There are many counts of this clonotype. This chain links TRBV5-1 with TRBJ2-5, with D unresolved. The germline V gene has CDR1 SGHRS and CDR2 YFSETQ. Between the trimmed V and J ends, which lost 7 bases and 2 bases, there was a span of 9 bases. This CDR3 spans 12 amino acids. CDR3 region: CASRHNQETQYF. CDR3 bases: TGCGCCAGCCGACACAATCAAGAGACCCAGTACTTC.

This clonotype is a singleton in its sample. It may be a read error: a sequence one base away is much more abundant. Since the CDR3 does not end with the conserved phenylalanine or tryptophan, this likely comes from a read error. The chain has TRBV7-9 and TRBJ1-1; a weak D match, TRBD1 (6 bases). The ends were cut back, 1 base at V and 3 bases at J, with 15 bases in the middle. CDR1 is SEHNR and CDR2 is FQNEAQ in the germline V gene (reference sequence). The CDR3 contains 16 residues. CDR3 bases: TGTGCCAGCAGCTTAGGAGGGGGAATTTTGGACACTGAAGCTTTCGTT. Residues: CASSLGGGILDTEAFV.

V gene TRBV2 combines with J gene TRBJ1-1; no firm D call. The CDR3 sequence is 12 residues long. The ends were cut back, 6 bases at V and 7 bases at J, with 12 bases in the middle. Looked up from germline, CDR1 is SNHLY and CDR2 is FYNNEI. The CDR3 coding sequence is TGTGCCAGCAGCCTCCAAGGCAGTGAAGCTTTCTTT. Its translation: CASSLQGSEAFF.

In regard to this clonotype: A much larger clone differs from this one at a single base, so this may be a read error. J is TRBJ1-1 and V is TRBV5-1; perhaps TRBD1 as D (5 bases). Trimming took off 5 bases at V and 7 bases at J, with 18 bases between the two ends. CDR1 and CDR2 (germline): SGHRS, YFSETQ. The CDR3 consists of 14 residues. The DNA of the CDR3 is TGCGCCAGCAGACCTGGGCCGGAGGGGATTGAAGCTTTCTTT. Translating gives CASRPGPEGIEAFF.

The chain joins TRBV5-1 to TRBJ1-1, with D possibly matching TRBD1 (5 bases). V was pared by 3 bases and J by 0 bases, with 12 bases between. Germline V gene data show CDR1 as SGHRS and CDR2 as YFSETQ. The CDR3 has 15 residues. CDR3 nucleotides: TGCGCCAGCAGCTCTCCGGGGCGGATGAACACTGAAGCTTTCTTT. Translating gives CASSSPGRMNTEAFF.

V gene TRBV29-1 combines with J gene TRBJ2-5, with D perhaps TRBD2 (6 bases). The CDR3 has 11 residues. The germline CDR1 and CDR2 sequences are SQVTM and ANQGSEA. Trimming stripped 7 bases from V and 13 bases from J, with 19 bases between. DNA of the CDR3: TGCAGCGGGGCTTTTGGGACTCTGACGTACTTC. Amino acids: CSGAFGTLTYF.

This clonotype was counted at least ten times. V gene TRBV12-3 or TRBV12-4 combines with J gene TRBJ2-4; D unclear. This CDR3 region has 11 residues. The V end lost 4 bases, the J end lost 6 bases, and 4 bases lay between the germline ends. The CDR3 sequence: CASSWGNIQYF. The CDR3 nucleotides are TGTGCCAGCAGTTGGGGAAACATTCAGTACTTC.